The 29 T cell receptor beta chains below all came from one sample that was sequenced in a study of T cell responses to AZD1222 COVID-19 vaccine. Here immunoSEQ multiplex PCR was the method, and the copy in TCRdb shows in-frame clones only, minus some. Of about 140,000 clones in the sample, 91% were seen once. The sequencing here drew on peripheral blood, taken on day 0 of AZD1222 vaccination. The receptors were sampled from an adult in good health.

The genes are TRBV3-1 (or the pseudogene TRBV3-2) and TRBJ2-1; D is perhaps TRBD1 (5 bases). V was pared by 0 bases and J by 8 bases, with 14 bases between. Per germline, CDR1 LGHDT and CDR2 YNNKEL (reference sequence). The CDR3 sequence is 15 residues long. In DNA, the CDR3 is TGTGCCAGCAGCCAAGAAGGGGCCGCAGCCGATGAGCAGTTCTTC. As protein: CASSQEGAAADEQFF.

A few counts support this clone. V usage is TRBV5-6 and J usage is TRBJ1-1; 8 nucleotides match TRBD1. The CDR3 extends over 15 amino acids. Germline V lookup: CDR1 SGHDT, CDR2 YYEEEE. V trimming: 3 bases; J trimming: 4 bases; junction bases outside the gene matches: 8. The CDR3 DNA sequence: TGTGCCAGCAGCTCTCTGCAGGGGGCGGTCACTGAAGCTTTCTTT. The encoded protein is CASSSLQGAVTEAFF.

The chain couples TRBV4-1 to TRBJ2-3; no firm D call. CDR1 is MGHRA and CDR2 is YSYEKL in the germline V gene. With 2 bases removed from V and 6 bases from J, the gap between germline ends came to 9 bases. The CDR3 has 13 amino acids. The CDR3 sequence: CASSQRAADTQYF. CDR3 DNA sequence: TGCGCCAGCAGCCAAAGGGCTGCGGATACGCAGTATTTT.

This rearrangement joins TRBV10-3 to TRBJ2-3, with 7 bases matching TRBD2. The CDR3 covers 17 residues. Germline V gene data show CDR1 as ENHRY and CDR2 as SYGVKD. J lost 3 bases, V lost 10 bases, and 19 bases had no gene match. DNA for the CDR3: TGTGCCACCGAACTCCCACCGGGAGGAGGCCGAACAGATACGCAGTATTTT. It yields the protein CATELPPGGGRTDTQYF.

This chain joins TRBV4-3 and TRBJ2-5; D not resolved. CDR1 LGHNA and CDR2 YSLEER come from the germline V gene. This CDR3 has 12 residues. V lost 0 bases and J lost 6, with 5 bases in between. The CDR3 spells CASSQDGKTQYF. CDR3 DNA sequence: TGCGCCAGCAGCCAAGATGGAAAGACCCAGTACTTC.

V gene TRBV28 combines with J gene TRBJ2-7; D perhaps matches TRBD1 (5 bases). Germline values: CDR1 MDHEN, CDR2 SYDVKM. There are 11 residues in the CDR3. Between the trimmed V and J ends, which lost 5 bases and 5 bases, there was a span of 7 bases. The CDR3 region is CASSQGHEQYF. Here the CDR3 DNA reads TGTGCCAGCAGTCAGGGTCACGAGCAGTACTTC.

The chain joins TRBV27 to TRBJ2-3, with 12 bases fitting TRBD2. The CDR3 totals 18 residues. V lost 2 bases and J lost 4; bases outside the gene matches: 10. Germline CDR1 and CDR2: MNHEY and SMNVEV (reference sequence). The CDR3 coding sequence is TGTGCCAGCAGTTTACCCCGTCGGCTAGCGGGGGGGCCAGATACGCAGTATTTT. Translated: CASSLPRRLAGGPDTQYF.

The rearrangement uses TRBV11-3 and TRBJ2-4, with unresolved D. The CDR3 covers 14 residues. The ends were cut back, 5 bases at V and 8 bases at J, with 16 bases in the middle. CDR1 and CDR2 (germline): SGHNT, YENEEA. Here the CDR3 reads CASSPTDNSHIQYF. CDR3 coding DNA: TGTGCCAGCAGCCCTACCGACAACTCTCACATTCAGTACTTC.

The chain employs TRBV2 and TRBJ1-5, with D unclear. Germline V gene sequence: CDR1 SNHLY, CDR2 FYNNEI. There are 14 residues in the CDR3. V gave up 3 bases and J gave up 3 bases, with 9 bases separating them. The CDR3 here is CASSEDGNNQPQHF. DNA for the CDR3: TGTGCCAGCAGTGAGGACGGAAACAATCAGCCCCAGCATTTT.

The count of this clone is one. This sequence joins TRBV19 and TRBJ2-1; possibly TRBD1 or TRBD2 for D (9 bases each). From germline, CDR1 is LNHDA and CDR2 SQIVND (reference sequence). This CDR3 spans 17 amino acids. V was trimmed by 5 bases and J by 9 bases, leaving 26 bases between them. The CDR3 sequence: CASSPGQGTSWRGEQFF. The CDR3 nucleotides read TGTGCCAGTAGTCCCGGACAGGGGACTAGCTGGCGTGGTGAGCAGTTCTTC.

Written as DNA, the CDR3 is TGTGCCAGCTCACCATCCGGGACGGATCTCTACGAGCAGTACTTC. Protein: CASSPSGTDLYEQYF. V gene TRBV18 combines with J gene TRBJ2-7; D might be TRBD1 or TRBD2, each matching 5 bases. The germline V gene has CDR1 KGHSH and CDR2 LQKENI. V lost 2 bases and J 3 bases, leaving 14 bases between the germline ends. The CDR3 spans 15 residues.

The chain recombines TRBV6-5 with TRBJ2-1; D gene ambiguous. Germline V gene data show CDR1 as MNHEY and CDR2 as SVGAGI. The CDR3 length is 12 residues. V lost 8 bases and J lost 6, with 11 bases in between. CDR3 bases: TGTGCCAGCGGACCGCCCCCCAATGAGCAGTTCTTC. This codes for CASGPPPNEQFF.

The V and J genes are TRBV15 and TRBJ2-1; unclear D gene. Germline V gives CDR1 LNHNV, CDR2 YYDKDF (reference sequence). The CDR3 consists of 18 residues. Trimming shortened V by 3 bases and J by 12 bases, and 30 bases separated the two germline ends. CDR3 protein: CATSSLPNTEYTPYGQFF. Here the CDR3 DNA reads TGTGCCACCAGCAGTCTTCCCAACACAGAATACACCCCTTATGGGCAGTTCTTC.

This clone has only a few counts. CDR3: CATSEPGLVSGYTF. DNA of the CDR3: TGTGCCACCAGTGAGCCCGGGTTAGTATCTGGCTACACCTTC. V is TRBV24-1 and J is TRBJ1-2; D call uncertain. CDR3 size: 14 residues. The germline V and J ends were trimmed by 4 bases and 7 bases, with 15 bases remaining between them. Germline V gene data show CDR1 as KGHDR and CDR2 as SFDVKD.

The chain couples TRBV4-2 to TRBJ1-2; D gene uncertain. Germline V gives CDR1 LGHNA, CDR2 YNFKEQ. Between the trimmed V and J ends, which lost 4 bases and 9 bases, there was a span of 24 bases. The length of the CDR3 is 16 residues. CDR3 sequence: CASSLHRNSHQVRYTF. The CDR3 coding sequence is TGTGCCAGCAGCCTACATAGGAACAGTCATCAGGTACGCTACACCTTC.

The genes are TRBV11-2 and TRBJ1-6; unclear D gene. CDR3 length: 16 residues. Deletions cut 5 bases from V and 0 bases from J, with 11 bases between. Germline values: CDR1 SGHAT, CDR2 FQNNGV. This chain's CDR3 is CASSRTPDSYNSPLHF. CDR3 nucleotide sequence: TGTGCCAGCAGCCGAACTCCAGACTCCTATAATTCACCCCTCCACTTT.

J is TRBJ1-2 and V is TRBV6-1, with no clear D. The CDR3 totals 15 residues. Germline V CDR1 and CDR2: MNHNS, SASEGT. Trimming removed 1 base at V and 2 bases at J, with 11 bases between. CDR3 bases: TGTGCCAGCAGTGAAGGGGCGAACCGCAACTATGGCTACACCTTC. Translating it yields CASSEGANRNYGYTF.

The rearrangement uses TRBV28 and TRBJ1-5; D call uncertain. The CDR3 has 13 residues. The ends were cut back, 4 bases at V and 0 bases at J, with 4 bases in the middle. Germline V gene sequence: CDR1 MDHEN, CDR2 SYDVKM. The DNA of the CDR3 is TGTGCCAGCAGTTGGGGTAGCAATCAGCCCCAGCATTTT. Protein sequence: CASSWGSNQPQHF.

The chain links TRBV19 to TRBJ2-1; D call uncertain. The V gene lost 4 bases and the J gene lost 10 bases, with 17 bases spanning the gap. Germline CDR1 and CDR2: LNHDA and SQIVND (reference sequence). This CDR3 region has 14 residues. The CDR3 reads CASSSSRDSSEQFF. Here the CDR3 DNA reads TGTGCCAGTAGTAGCAGCCGCGATTCAAGCGAGCAGTTCTTC.

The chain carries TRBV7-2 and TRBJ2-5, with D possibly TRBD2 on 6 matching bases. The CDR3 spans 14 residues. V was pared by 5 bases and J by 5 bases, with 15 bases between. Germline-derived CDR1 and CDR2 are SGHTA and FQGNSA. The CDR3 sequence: CASSPAGRRETQYF. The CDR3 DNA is TGTGCCAGCAGCCCCGCGGGGAGGAGGGAGACCCAGTACTTC.

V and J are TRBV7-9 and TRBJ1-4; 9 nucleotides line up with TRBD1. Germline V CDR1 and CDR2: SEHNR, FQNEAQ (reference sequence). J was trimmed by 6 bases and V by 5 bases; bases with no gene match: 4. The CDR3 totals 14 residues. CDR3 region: CASSRRQGDEKLFF. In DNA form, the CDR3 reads TGTGCCAGCAGCCGTAGACAGGGGGATGAAAAACTGTTTTTT.

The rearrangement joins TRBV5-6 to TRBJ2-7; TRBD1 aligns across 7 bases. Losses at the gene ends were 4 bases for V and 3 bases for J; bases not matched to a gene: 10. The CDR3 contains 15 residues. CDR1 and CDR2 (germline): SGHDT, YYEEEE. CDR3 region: CASSRPEQGVYEQYF. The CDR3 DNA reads TGTGCCAGCAGCCGCCCCGAGCAGGGGGTCTACGAGCAGTACTTC.

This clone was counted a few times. CDR3 sequence reads: CASSEGTDPSYEQYF. CDR3 in DNA: TGTGCCAGCAGCGAAGGGACAGACCCTTCCTACGAGCAGTACTTC. The chain is built from TRBV11-2 and TRBJ2-7; the match to TRBD1 covers 7 bases. CDR1 is SGHAT, CDR2 FQNNGV, per germline. Unmatched junction bases numbered 8, after V lost 5 bases and J lost 1 base. The CDR3 is 15 amino acids.

CDR3 protein: CASSQRGGEAGYTF. Here the CDR3 DNA reads TGTGCCAGCAGCCAGCGCGGAGGGGAGGCTGGCTACACCTTC. The V and J genes are TRBV7-2 and TRBJ1-2; tentative D call: TRBD1 (5 bases). Germline loops: CDR1 SGHTA, CDR2 FQGNSA. V was trimmed by 5 bases and J by 7 bases, leaving 17 bases between them. CDR3 length: 14 amino acids.

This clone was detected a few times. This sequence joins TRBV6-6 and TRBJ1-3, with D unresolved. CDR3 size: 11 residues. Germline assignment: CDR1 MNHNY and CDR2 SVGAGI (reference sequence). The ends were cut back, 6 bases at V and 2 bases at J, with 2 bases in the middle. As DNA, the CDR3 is TGTGCCAGCAGAACTGGAAACACCATATATTTT. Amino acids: CASRTGNTIYF.

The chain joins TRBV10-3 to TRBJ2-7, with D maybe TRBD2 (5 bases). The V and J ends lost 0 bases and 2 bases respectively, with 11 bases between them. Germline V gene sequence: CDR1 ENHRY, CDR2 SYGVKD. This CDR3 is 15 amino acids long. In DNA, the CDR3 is TGTGCCATCAGTGAGTCGAGGGAGAACCCCTACGAGCAGTACTTC. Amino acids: CAISESRENPYEQYF.

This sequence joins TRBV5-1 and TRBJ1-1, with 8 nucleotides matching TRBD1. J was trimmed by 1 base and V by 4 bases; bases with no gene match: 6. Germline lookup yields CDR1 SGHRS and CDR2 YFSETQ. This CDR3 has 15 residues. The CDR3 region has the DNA TGCGCCAGCAGCCCAGGACAGGGCTCGAACACTGAAGCTTTCTTT. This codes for CASSPGQGSNTEAFF.

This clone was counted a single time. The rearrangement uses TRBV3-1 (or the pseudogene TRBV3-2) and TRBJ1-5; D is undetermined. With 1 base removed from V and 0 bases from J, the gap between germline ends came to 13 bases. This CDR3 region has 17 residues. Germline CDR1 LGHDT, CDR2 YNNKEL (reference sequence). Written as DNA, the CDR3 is TGTGCCAGCAGCCAAGGATTAGCGGGTCATAGCAATCAGCCCCAGCATTTT. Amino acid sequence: CASSQGLAGHSNQPQHF.

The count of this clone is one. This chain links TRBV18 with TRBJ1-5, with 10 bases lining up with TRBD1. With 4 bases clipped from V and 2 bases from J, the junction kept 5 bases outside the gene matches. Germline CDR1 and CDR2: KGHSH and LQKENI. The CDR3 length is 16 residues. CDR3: CASSLFGTGGNQPQHF. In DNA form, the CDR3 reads TGTGCCAGCTCACTCTTCGGGACAGGGGGCAATCAGCCCCAGCATTTT.